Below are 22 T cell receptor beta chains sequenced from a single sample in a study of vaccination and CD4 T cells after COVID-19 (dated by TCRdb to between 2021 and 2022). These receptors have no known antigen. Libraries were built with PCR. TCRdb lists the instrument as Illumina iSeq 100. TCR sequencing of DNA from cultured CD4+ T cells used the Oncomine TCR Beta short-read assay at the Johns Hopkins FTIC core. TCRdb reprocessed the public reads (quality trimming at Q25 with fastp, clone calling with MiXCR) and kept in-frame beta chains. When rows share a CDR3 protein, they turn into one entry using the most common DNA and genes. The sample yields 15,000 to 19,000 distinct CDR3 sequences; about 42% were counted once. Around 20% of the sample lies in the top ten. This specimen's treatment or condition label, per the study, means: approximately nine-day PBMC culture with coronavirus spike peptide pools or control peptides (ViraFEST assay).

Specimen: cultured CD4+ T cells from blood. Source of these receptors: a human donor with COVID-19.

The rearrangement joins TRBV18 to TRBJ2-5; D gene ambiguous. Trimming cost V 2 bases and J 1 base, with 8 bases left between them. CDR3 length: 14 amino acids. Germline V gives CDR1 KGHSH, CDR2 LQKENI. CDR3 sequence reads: CASSPFSSQETQYF. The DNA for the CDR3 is TGTGCCAGCTCACCATTCTCGAGCCAAGAGACCCAGTACTTC. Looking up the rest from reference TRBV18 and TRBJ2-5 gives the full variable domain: NAGVMQNPRHLVRRRGQEARLRCSPMKGHSHVYWYRQLPEEGLKFMVYLQKENIIDESGMPKERFSAEFPKEGPSILRIQQVVRGDSAAYFCASSPFSSQETQYFGPGTRLLVL.

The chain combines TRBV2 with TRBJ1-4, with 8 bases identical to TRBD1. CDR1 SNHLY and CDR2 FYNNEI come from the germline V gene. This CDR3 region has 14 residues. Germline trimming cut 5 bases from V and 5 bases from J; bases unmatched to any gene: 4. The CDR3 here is CASSRSGGNEKLFF. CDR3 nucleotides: TGTGCCAGCAGTCGGTCAGGGGGCAATGAAAAACTGTTTTTT.

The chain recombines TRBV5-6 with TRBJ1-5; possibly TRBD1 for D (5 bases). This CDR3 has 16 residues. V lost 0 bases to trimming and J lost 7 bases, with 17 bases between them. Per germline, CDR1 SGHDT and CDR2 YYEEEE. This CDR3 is CASSLARGQGFQPQHF. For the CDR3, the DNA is TGTGCCAGCAGCTTGGCTCGCGGGCAGGGTTTCCAGCCCCAGCATTTT.

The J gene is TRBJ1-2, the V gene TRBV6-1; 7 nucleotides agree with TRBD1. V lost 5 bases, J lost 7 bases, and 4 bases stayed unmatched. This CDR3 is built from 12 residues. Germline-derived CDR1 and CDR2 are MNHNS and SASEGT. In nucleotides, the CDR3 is TGTGCCAGCAGTCAAACAGGGGTTGGCTACACCTTC. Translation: CASSQTGVGYTF.

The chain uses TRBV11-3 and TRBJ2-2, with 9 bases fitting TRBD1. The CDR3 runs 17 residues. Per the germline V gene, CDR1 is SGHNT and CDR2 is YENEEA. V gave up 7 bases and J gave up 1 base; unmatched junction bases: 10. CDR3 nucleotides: TGTGCCAGCAACGAACAGGGGGCGAGGGAGAACACCGGGGAGCTGTTTTTT. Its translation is CASNEQGARENTGELFF.

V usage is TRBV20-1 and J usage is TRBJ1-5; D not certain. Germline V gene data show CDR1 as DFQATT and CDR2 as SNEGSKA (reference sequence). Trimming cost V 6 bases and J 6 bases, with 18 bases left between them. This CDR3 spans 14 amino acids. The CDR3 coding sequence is TGCAGTGCGAGTCAGCAGGTTGAAGTTCAGCCCCAGCATTTT. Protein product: CSASQQVEVQPQHF.

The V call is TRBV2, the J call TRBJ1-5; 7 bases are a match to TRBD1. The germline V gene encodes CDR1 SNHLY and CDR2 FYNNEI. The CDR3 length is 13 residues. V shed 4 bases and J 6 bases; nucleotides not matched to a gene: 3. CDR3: CASSGQGGQPQHF. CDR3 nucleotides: TGTGCCAGCAGTGGACAGGGAGGTCAGCCCCAGCATTTT. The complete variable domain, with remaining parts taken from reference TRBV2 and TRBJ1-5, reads EPEVTQTPSHQVTQMGQEVILRCVPISNHLYFYWYRQILGQKVEFLVSFYNNEISEKSEIFDDQFSVERPDGSNFTLKIRSTKLEDSAMYFCASSGQGGQPQHFGDGTRLSIL.

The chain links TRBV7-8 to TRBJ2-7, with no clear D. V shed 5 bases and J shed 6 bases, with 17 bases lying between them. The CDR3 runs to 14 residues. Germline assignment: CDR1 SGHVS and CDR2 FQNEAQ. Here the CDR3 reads CASSALLDPGEQYF. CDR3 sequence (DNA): TGTGCCAGCAGCGCACTTTTGGATCCAGGCGAGCAGTACTTC.

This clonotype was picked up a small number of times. The CDR3 reads CASTDSGRYNQPQHF. Here the CDR3 DNA reads TGTGCCAGTACTGACTCCGGACGGTACAATCAGCCCCAGCATTTT. The chain links TRBV19 to TRBJ1-5, with no clear D. The CDR3 extends over 15 amino acids. CDR1 is LNHDA, CDR2 SQIVND, per germline (reference sequence). V was cut by 7 bases and J by 3 bases, with 16 bases left in between.

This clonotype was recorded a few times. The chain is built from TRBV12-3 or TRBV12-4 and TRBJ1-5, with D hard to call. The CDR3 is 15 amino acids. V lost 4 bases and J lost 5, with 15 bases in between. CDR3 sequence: CASSSRFGVYQPQHF. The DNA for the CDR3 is TGTGCCAGCAGTTCGAGGTTCGGAGTCTATCAGCCCCAGCATTTT.

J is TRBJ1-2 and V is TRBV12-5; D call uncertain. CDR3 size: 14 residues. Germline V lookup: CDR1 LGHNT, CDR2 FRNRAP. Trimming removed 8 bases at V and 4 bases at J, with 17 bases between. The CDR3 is CASNQGRNRYGYTF. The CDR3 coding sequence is TGTGCTAGTAACCAAGGACGGAACCGCTATGGCTACACCTTC.

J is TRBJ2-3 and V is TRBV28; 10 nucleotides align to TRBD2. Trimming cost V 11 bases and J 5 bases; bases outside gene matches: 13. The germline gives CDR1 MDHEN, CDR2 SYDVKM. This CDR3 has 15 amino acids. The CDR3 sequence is CAGSGTSAFEDTQYF. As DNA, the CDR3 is TGTGCCGGCTCCGGGACTAGCGCGTTCGAAGATACGCAGTATTTT.

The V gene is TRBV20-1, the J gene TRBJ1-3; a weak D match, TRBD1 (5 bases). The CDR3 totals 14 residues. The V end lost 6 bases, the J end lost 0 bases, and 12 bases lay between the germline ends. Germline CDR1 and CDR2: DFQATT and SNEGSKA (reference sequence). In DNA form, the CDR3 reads TGCAGTGCAACCGGGGCCCTCTCTGGAAACACCATATATTTT. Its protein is CSATGALSGNTIYF.

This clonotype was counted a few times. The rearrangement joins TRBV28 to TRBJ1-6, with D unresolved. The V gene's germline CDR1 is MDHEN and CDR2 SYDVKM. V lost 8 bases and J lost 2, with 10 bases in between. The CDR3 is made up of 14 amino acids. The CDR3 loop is CASWSNTYNSPLHF. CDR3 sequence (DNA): TGTGCCAGCTGGTCGAACACCTATAATTCACCCCTCCACTTT.

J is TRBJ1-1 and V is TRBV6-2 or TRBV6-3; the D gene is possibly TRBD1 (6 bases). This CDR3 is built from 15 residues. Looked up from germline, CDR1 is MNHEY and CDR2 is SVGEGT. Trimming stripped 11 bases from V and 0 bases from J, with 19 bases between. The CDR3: CARYPTGYVNTEAFF. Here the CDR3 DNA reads TGTGCCCGTTACCCCACAGGGTACGTGAACACTGAAGCTTTCTTT.

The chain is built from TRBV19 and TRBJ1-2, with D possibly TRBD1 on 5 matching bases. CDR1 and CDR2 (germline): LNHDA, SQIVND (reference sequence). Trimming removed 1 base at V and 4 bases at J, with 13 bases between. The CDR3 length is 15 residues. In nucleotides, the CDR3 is TGTGCCAGTAGTATAGCCTCCAGAGGGGCCTATGGCTACACCTTC. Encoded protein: CASSIASRGAYGYTF. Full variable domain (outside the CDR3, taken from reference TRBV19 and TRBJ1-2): DGGITQSPKYLFRKEGQNVTLSCEQNLNHDAMYWYRQDPGQGLRLIYYSQIVNDFQKGDIAEGYSVSREKKESFPLTVTSAQKNPTAFYLCASSIASRGAYGYTFGSGTRLTVV.

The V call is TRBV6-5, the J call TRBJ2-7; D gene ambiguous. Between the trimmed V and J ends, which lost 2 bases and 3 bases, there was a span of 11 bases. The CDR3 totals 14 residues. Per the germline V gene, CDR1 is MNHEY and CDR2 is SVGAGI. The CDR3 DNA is TGTGCCAGCAGTTACGGGCAGAACATCTACGAGCAGTACTTC. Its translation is CASSYGQNIYEQYF.

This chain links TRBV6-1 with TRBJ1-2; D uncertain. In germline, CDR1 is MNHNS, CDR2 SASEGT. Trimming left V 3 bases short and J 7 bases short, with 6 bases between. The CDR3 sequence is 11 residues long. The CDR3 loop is CASSEWGGYTF. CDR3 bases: TGTGCCAGCAGTGAGTGGGGTGGCTACACCTTC.

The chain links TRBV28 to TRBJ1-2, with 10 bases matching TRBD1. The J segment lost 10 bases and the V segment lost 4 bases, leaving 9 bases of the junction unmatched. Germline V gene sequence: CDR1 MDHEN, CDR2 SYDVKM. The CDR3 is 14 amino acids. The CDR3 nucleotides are TGTGCCAGCAGTTCTCCGGGACAGGGGATCGTCTACACCTTC. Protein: CASSSPGQGIVYTF.

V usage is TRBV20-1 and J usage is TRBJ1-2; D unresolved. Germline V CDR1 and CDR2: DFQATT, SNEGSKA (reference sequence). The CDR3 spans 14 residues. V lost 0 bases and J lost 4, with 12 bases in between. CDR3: CSARDHKGLYGYTF. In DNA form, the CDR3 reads TGCAGTGCTAGAGATCATAAGGGCCTCTATGGCTACACCTTC.

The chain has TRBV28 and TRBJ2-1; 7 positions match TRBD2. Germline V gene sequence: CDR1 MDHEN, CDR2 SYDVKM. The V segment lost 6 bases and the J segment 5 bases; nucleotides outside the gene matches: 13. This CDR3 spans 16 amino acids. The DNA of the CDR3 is TGTGCCAGCAGCCGCGCCCCCGGACTAGGGGACAATGAGCAGTTCTTC. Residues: CASSRAPGLGDNEQFF.

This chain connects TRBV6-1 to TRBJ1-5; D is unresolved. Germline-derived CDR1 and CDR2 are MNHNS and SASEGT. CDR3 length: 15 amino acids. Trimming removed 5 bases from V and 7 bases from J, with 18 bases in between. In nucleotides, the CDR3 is TGTGCCAGCAGTCCAGGACCAACGAATAACCAGCCCCAGCATTTT. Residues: CASSPGPTNNQPQHF.